The entry that follows covers one T cell receptor (beta chain) sequence. Under the authors' procedure: Researchers report that nucleated cell counts were estimated from reference gene primer amplification. TCRdb's copy holds only in-frame clones and misses some; the assay was immunoSEQ multiplex PCR. V and J calls and clone size are as listed in that table; D and trimming were resolved from the DNA. The sample yields fewer than 250,000 clones, 65% to 90% seen once. The data derive from a study of blood T cell repertoires in COVID-19. This CDR3 has 12 residues. Trimming cost V 2 bases and J 6 bases, with 7 bases left between them. The germline V gene encodes CDR1 SGHAT and CDR2 FQNNGV.

The source is a woman in her 70s with acute or convalescent COVID-19. Sequencing was performed on peripheral blood. The V and J genes are TRBV11-2 and TRBJ1-1, with D possibly being TRBD1 (5 bases). The CDR3 bases are TGTGCCAGCAGCTTAATGGGGCCTGAAGCTTTCTTT. Translating it yields CASSLMGPEAFF.